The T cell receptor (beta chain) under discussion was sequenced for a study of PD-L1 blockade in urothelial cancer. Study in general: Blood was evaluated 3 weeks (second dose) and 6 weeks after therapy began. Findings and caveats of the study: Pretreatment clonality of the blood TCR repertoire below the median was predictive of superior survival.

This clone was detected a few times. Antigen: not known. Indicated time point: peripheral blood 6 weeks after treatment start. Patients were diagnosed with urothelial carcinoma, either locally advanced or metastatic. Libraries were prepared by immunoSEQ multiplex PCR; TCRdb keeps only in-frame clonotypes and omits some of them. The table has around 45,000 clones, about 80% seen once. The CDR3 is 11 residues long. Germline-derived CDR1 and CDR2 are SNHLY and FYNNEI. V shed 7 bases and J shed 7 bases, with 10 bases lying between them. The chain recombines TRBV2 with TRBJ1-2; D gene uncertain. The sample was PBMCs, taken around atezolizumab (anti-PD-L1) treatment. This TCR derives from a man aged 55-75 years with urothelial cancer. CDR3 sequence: CASTEELGYTF. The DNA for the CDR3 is TGTGCCAGCACAGAGGAACTTGGCTACACCTTC.